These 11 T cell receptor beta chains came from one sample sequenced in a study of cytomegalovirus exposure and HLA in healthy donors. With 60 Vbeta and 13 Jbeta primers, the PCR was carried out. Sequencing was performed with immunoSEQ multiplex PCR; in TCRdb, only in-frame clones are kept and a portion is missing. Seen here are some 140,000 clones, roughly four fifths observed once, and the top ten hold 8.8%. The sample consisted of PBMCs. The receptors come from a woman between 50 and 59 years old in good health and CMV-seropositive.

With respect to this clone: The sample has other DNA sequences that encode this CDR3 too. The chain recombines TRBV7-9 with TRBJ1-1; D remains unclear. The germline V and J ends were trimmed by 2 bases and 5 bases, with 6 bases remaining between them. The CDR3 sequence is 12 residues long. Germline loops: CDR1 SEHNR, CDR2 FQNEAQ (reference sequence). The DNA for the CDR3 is TGTGCCAGCAGCTTATCCAGGACTGAAGCTTTCTTT. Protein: CASSLSRTEAFF. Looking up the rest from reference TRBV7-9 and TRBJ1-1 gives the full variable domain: DTGVSQNPRHKITKRGQNVTFRCDPISEHNRLYWYRQTLGQGPEFLTYFQNEAQLEKSRLLSDRFSAERPKGSFSTLEIQRTEQGDSAMYLCASSLSRTEAFFGQGTRLTVV.

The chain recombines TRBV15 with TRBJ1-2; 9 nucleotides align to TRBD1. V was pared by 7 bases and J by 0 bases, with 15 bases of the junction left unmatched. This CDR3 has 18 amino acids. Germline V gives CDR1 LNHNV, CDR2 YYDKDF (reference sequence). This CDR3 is CATTRAEDRGKTNYGYTF. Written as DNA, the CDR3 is TGTGCCACCACCCGAGCCGAAGACAGGGGGAAGACTAACTATGGCTACACCTTC.

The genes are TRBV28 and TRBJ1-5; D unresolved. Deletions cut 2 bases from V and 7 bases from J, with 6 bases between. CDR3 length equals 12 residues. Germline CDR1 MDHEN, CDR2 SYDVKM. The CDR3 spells CASSLAQQPQHF. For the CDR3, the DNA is TGTGCCAGCAGTTTAGCACAGCAGCCCCAGCATTTT.

CDR3: CAWNLRDRNSPLHF. The CDR3 DNA reads TGTGCCTGGAACCTCCGGGACAGAAATTCACCCCTCCACTTT. The chain recombines TRBV30 with TRBJ1-6; 7 positions agree with TRBD1. The CDR3 sequence is 14 residues long. The V and J ends lost 4 bases and 7 bases, in that order; junction bases with no gene match: 7. Germline-derived CDR1 and CDR2 are GTSNPN and SVGIG (reference sequence).

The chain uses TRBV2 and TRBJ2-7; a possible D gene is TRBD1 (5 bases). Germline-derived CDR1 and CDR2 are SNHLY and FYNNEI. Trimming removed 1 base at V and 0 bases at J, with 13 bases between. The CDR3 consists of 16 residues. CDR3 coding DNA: TGTGCCAGCAGTGAAGGGTCGACAGCAAACTCCTACGAGCAGTACTTC. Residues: CASSEGSTANSYEQYF.

CDR3 loop: CASSLAGRTGNEQFF. Written as DNA, the CDR3 is TGTGCCAGCAGCTTAGCCGGCAGAACAGGGAATGAGCAGTTCTTC. V usage is TRBV7-8 and J usage is TRBJ2-1, with D possibly being TRBD1 (6 bases). The V and J ends lost 0 bases and 7 bases respectively, with 13 bases between them. The CDR3 contains 15 residues. Germline values: CDR1 SGHVS, CDR2 FQNEAQ.

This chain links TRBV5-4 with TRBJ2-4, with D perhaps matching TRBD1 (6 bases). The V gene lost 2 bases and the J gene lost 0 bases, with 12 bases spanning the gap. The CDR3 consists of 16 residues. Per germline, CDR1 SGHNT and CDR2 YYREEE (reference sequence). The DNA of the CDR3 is TGTGCCAGCAGCTTATACAGGGATTTAGCCAAAAACATTCAGTACTTC. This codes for CASSLYRDLAKNIQYF.

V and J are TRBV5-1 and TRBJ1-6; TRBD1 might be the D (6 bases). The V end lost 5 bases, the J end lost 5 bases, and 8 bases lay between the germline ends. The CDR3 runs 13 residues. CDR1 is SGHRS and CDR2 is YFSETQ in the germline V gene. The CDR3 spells CASRGANNSPLHF. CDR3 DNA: TGCGCCAGCAGGGGGGCGAATAATTCACCCCTCCACTTT.

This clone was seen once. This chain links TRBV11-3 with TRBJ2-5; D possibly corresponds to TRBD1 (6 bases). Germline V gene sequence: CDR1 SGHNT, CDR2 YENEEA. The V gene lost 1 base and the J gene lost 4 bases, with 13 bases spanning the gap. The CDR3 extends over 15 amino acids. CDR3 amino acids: CASSLGTGSVETQYF. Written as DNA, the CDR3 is TGTGCCAGCAGCTTAGGTACAGGGAGTGTAGAGACCCAGTACTTC.

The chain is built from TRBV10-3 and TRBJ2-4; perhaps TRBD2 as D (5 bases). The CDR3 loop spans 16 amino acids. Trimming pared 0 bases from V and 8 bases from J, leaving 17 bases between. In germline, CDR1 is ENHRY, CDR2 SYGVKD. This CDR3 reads CAISESRSSSVDIQYF. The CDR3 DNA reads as TGTGCCATCAGTGAGTCAAGGTCTAGCTCTGTGGACATTCAGTACTTC.

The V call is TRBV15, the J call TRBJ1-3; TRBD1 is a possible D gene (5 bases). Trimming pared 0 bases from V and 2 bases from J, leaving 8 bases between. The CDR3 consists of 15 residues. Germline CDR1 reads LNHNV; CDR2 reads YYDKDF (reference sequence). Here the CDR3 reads CATSRDTGAGNTIYF. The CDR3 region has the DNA TGTGCCACCAGCAGAGATACAGGAGCTGGAAACACCATATATTTT.